The T cell receptor beta chain described here comes from a study of T cells in Graves' hyperthyroidism and ophthalmopathy. Regarding the study as a whole: Most thyroid clonotypes that were expanded above 0.001 also turned up in blood.

TCR beta CDR3 regions were amplified from RNA transcripts. The HTBI set primed first-round TCR CDR3 RT-PCR. MiXCR was run by TCRdb on the multiplex PCR reads, yielding one entry per CDR3 protein. The data contain approximately 320,000 distinct CDR3 sequences, approximately 17% of them singletons. The germline V gene has CDR1 SQVTM and CDR2 ANQGSEA. After removal of 5 bases from V and 1 base from J, the junction contained 3 bases not matched to a gene. This CDR3 is 13 amino acids long. This clonotype showed up many times. Antigen: not known. For Graves' hyperthyroidism to be stable, ophthalmopathy could not progress within 18 months.

The sequence derives from a man in his thirties or forties with Graves' hyperthyroidism. The sequenced material came from blood. V is TRBV29-1 and J is TRBJ2-3; 7 nucleotides match TRBD2. CDR3 region: CSVWEGGTDTQYF. The DNA of the CDR3 is TGCAGCGTTTGGGAGGGCGGCACAGATACGCAGTATTTT.